This T cell receptor beta chain was sequenced for a study of T cell changes during pregnancy in multiple sclerosis. Data came from immunoSEQ multiplex PCR; TCRdb stores just in-frame clones and leaves some out. The sample records 38,000 or so clones, 90% to 95% being singletons. Germline CDR1 SQVTM, CDR2 ANQGSEA. With 5 bases removed from V and 0 bases from J, the gap between germline ends came to 8 bases. The length of the CDR3 is 12 residues. This TCR came from a female donor with multiple sclerosis, enrolled in a pregnancy study. The sample here was CD8+ T cells from peripheral blood mononuclear cells, taken before pregnancy. The V and J genes are TRBV29-1 and TRBJ2-7, with D maybe TRBD1 (6 bases). The DNA of the CDR3 is TGCAGCGTTCAGGGGAGCTCCTACGAGCAGTACTTC. This encodes CSVQGSSYEQYF.